This T cell receptor beta chain was retrieved from a study of identical twins (dated by TCRdb to the mid-2010s). Study-level background: To test whether fetal clonotypes persist, the study used deep sequencing on TCR alpha and beta repertoires from monozygotic twins, unrelated adults of various ages, and cord blood. To rule out contamination, the twin experiments were replicated at different times with different library preparation protocols. Findings and caveats that apply to the study as a whole: Compared with coincidental sharing between unrelated individuals, out-of-frame TCR alpha sequences shared between twins had an excess of sequences with low generation probability. A weaker excess of twin sharing was found in beta out-of-frame sequences because the signal-to-noise ratio was lowered by fewer shared sequences. In monozygotic twins, recombination models systematically underestimated out-of-frame TCR alpha sharing, but the models matched the sharing seen between unrelated individuals. Because the same donors could not be followed over many years, conclusions were based on cross-sectional statistical analysis. Zero-insertion analyses could be partly confounded by invariant T cells such as MAIT and iNKT, though diverse VJ usage argued against such confounding for most clonotypes. Abundant cord blood beta clonotypes had fewer insertions, young adult naive repertoires showed a similar but weaker trend, and memory repertoires showed no such trend.

Germline trimming: 2 bases from V, 0 bases from J; junction bases outside gene matches: 5. The germline V gene (reference sequence) sets CDR1 to MNHEY and CDR2 to SMNVEV. Taken from cysteine to phenylalanine, the CDR3 has 16 residues. Just the 48-base CDR3 DNA is kept, in frame starting at base 1. This clonotype was picked up many times. Its cognate antigen has yet to be identified. Base qualities were left out, and no much larger clone turns up one base away. Library preparation employed 5' RACE. This sample was sequenced with an Illumina HiSeq 2000. Template switching added a universal primer binding site, and the final cDNA carried a unique molecular identifier that allowed TCR cDNA molecules to be counted accurately. Specific primers in the conserved constant-segment region were used to synthesize first-strand cDNA for the TCR alpha and beta chains. To control for contamination, every cDNA library carried two barcodes: a SMART-Mk sample barcode plus Illumina barcodes. TruSeq adapter sequences, together with Illumina sample barcodes, were added in two successive PCR steps. Sequencing of the TCR alpha and beta cDNA libraries was done on the Illumina HiSeq platform using custom primers. In the original analysis: Unique molecular identifiers were extracted from raw reads with MiGEC, and CDR3 positions were determined with MiXCR. For each individual, recombination models were inferred using an EM algorithm with the repgenHMM and IGoR tools. The tcR package in R was used for shared clonotype analysis, with sharing normalized by the product of cloneset sizes. To study raw recombination without the effects of thymic and clonal selection, out-of-frame nonproductive sequences were analyzed. Using fastp at Q25 and MiXCR, TCRdb reprocessed the public reads and kept productive beta chains. For every CDR3 protein sequence, its rows merge into one entry that carries the most common genes and DNA. TCRdb, not the authors, supplied the V and J calls. The table for this sample lists hundreds of thousands of distinct CDR3 sequences; less than 7% of them were counted only once. In total, the top ten clones hold around 1.7% of the sample.

Every donor was a healthy Caucasian. The study also sequenced three unrelated non-twin adults: a male aged 18 to 29, a male aged 50 to 60 and a female aged 50 to 60. Miltenyi CD45RO+ enrichment and human naive T-cell isolation kits were used to isolate memory (CD45RO+) and naive T cells from PBMC. This clonotype originated in a young man in good health. In this chain, TRBV27 is recombined with TRBJ2-3; 7 nucleotides in the junction match TRBD1. The sequencing sample was made of naive T cells sorted from blood. Read against the paper, the sample's cell subset or site label means: cells isolated with a human naive T-cell isolation kit. The nucleotides read TGTGCCAGCAGTTTAGAGGGGGCTACTAGCACAGATACGCAGTATTTT. This encodes CASSLEGATSTDTQYF.